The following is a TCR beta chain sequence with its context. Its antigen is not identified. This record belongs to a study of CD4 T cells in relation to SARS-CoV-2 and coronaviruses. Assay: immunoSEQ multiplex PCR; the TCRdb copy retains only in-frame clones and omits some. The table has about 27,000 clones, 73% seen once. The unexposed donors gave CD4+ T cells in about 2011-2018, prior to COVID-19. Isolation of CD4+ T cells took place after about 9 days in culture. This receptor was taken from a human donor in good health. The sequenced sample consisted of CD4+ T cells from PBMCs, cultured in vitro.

The DNA for the CDR3 is TGTGCCATCAGTGAAGAGGGTGTGTGGGAGACCCAGTACTTC. This translates into CAISEEGVWETQYF. V and J are TRBV10-3 and TRBJ2-5; D may be TRBD2 (5 bases). The CDR3 consists of 14 residues. Between the trimmed V and J ends, which lost 3 bases and 5 bases, there was a span of 13 bases. Per germline, CDR1 ENHRY and CDR2 SYGVKD.